The next 5 T cell receptor beta chains were all read from a single sample in a study of siplizumab effects on memory and regulatory T cells. Sequencing was performed with immunoSEQ multiplex PCR; in TCRdb, only in-frame clones are kept and a portion is missing. The profile shows 70,000 to 95,000 clones, under 95% of them singletons. The sample was CD8+ T cells sorted from blood. Receptors originate from a human donor in good health.

The chain carries TRBV5-4 and TRBJ1-2; D possibly corresponds to TRBD1 (6 bases). The V end lost 0 bases, the J end lost 8 bases, and 23 bases lay between the germline ends. CDR1 and CDR2 (germline): SGHNT, YYREEE (reference sequence). The CDR3 totals 17 residues. CDR3 residues: CASSLAQGGGTTTGYTF. For the CDR3, the DNA is TGTGCCAGCAGCTTGGCCCAAGGAGGGGGTACCACCACGGGCTACACCTTC.

This clone was picked up one time. V gene TRBV9 combines with J gene TRBJ2-7; D is ambiguous. Germline assignment: CDR1 SGDLS and CDR2 YYNGEE. The CDR3 contains 13 residues. V lost 3 bases to trimming and J lost 2 bases, with 9 bases between them. The CDR3 region has the DNA TGTGCCAGCAGCGGCCTTGGGCCCTACGAGCAGTACTTC. The encoded protein is CASSGLGPYEQYF. The full variable domain, completed using reference TRBV9 and TRBJ2-7, is DSGVTQTPKHLITATGQRVTLRCSPRSGDLSVYWYQQSLDQGLQFLIQYYNGEERAKGNILERFSAQQFPDLHSELNLSSLELGDSALYFCASSGLGPYEQYFGPGTRLTVT.

This chain links TRBV9 with TRBJ2-2, with TRBD2 as a possible D gene (6 bases). The germline CDR1 and CDR2 sequences are SGDLS and YYNGEE. The CDR3 extends over 15 amino acids. Trimming removed 4 bases at V and 1 base at J, with 11 bases between. The CDR3 loop is CASSTGGLNTGELFF. CDR3 nucleotides: TGTGCCAGCAGCACCGGAGGGCTGAACACCGGGGAGCTGTTTTTT.

The genes are TRBV7-9 and TRBJ1-1; D might be TRBD1 (5 bases). There are 12 residues in the CDR3. Trimming took 1 base from V and 6 from J, leaving 6 bases between them. Germline CDR1 SEHNR, CDR2 FQNEAQ (reference sequence). The CDR3 DNA follows: TGTGCCAGCAGCTTAGGGGGCGCTGAAGCTTTCTTT. It yields the protein CASSLGGAEAFF.

The chain couples TRBV11-1 to TRBJ2-7, with D unresolved. There are 14 residues in the CDR3. Germline CDR1 and CDR2: SGHAT and FQDESV (reference sequence). Deletions cut 0 bases from V and 1 base from J, with 7 bases between. The CDR3 loop reads CASSLASVSYEQYF. The CDR3 DNA sequence: TGTGCCAGCAGCTTAGCATCAGTTTCCTACGAGCAGTACTTC.